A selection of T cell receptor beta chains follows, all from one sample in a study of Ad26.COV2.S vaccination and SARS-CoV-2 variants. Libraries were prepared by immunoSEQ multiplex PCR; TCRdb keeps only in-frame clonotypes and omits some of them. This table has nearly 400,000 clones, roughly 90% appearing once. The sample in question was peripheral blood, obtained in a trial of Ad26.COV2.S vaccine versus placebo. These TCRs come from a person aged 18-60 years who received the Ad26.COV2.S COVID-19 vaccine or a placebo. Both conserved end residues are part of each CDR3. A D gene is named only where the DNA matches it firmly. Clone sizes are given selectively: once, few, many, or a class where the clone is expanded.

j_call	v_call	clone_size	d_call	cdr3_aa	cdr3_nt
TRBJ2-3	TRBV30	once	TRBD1	CAWWDRGLTDTQYF	TGTGCCTGGTGGGACAGGGGGCTGACAGATACGCAGTATTTT
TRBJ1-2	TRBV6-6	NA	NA	CASSPDSYYGYTF	TGTGCCAGCAGTCCCGACAGCTACTATGGCTACACCTTC
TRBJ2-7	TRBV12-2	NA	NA	CASRLALQGDQEQYF	TGTGCAAGTCGCTTAGCGCTCCAGGGCGATCAAGAGCAGTACTTC
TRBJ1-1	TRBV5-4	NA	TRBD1	CASSPPDRVNTEAFF	TGTGCCAGCAGCCCTCCGGACAGGGTGAACACTGAAGCTTTCTTT
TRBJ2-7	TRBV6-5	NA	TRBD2	CASRRTSGRANEQYF	TGTGCCAGCAGGCGAACTAGCGGGAGGGCCAACGAGCAGTACTTC
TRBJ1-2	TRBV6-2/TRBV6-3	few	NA	CASSHKAANYGYTF	TGTGCCAGCAGTCACAAGGCGGCTAACTATGGCTACACCTTC
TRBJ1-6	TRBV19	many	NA	CASKPATNSPLHF	TGTGCCAGTAAACCCGCGACTAATTCACCCCTCCACTTT
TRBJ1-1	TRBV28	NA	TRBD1	CASSDRTGRGTEAFF	TGTGCCAGCAGTGATAGGACAGGGAGAGGCACTGAAGCTTTCTTT
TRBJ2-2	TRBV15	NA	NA	CATSETTTGELFF	TGTGCCACCAGCGAGACGACCACCGGGGAGCTGTTTTTT
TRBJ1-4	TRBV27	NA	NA	CASRRGSPNEKLFF	TGTGCCAGCCGGAGGGGGAGCCCTAATGAAAAACTGTTTTTT
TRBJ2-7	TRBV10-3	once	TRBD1	CAISDPRGQIPYEQYF	TGTGCCATCAGTGACCCGAGGGGACAGATCCCTTACGAGCAGTACTTC
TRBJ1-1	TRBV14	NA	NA	CASSQDLIAGRGWNTEAFF	TGTGCCAGCAGCCAAGATTTAATCGCGGGCAGGGGATGGAACACTGAAGCTTTCTTT
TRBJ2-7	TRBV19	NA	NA	CASSMGAADTYEQYF	TGTGCCAGTAGTATGGGGGCTGCCGATACCTACGAGCAGTACTTC
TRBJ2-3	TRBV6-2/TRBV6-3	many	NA	CASSWSGDTDTQYF	TGTGCCAGCAGTTGGAGCGGTGACACAGATACGCAGTATTTT
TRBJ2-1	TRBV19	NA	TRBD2	CASRSLAGVRDNEQFF	TGTGCCAGTAGGTCCCTAGCGGGAGTACGGGACAATGAGCAGTTCTTC
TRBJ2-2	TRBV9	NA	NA	CASSAHGAGELFF	TGTGCCAGCAGCGCCCATGGAGCCGGGGAGCTGTTTTTT
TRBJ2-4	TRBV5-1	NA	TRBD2	CASSLSSGSSNIQYF	TGCGCCAGCAGCTTGTCTAGCGGGAGTAGTAACATTCAGTACTTC
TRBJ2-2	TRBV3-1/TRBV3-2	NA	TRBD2	CASTTAGGSGELFF	TGTGCCAGCACGACAGCGGGAGGTTCCGGGGAGCTGTTTTTT
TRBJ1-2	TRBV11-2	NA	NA	CASSLDTGYLYGYTF	TGTGCCAGCAGCTTAGATACAGGTTACTTGTATGGCTACACCTTC
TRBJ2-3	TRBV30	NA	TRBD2	CAWTELAGLTDTQYF	TGTGCCTGGACCGAACTAGCGGGACTCACAGATACGCAGTATTTT
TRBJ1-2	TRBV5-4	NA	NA	CASSPSLDYGYTF	TGTGCCAGCAGCCCATCATTGGACTATGGCTACACCTTC
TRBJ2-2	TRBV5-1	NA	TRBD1	CASSFKAGGFAGELFF	TGCGCCAGCAGCTTTAAGGCAGGGGGCTTTGCCGGGGAGCTGTTTTTT
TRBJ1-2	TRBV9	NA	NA	CASSVGWQGYGYTF	TGTGCCAGCAGCGTAGGTTGGCAGGGGTATGGCTACACCTTC
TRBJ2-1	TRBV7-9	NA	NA	CASTPDRHNEQFF	TGTGCCAGCACCCCGGACCGACACAATGAGCAGTTCTTC